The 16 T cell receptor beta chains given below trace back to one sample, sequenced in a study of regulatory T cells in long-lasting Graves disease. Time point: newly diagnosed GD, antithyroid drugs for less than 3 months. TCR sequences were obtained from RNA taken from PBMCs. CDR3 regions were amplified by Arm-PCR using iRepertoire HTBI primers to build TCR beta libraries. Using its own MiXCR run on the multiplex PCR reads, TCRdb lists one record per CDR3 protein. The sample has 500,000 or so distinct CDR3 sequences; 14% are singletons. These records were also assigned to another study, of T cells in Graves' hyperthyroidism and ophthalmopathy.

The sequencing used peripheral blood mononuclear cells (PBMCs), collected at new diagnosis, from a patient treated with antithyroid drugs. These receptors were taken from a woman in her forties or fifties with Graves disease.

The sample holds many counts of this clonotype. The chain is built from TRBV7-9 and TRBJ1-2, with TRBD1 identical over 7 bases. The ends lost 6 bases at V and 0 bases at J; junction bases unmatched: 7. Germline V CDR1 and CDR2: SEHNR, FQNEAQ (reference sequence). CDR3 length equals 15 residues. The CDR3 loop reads CASSPTGETNYGYTF. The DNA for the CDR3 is TGTGCCAGCAGTCCCACAGGGGAGACTAACTATGGCTACACCTTC.

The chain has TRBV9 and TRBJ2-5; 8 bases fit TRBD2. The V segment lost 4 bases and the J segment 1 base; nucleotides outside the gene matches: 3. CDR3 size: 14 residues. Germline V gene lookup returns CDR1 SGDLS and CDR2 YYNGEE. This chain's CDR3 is CASSNGLAQETQYF. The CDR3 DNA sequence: TGTGCCAGCAGCAACGGACTAGCCCAAGAGACCCAGTACTTC. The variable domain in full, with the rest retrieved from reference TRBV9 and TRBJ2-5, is DSGVTQTPKHLITATGQRVTLRCSPRSGDLSVYWYQQSLDQGLQFLIQYYNGEERAKGNILERFSAQQFPDLHSELNLSSLELGDSALYFCASSNGLAQETQYFGPGTRLLVL.

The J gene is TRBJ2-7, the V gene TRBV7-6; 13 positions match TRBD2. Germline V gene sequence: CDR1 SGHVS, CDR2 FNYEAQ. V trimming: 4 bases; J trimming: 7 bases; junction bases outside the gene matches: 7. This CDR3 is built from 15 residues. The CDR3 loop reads CASSSTSGRSGEQYF. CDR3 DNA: TGTGCCAGCAGCTCGACTAGCGGGAGGTCGGGGGAGCAGTACTTC.

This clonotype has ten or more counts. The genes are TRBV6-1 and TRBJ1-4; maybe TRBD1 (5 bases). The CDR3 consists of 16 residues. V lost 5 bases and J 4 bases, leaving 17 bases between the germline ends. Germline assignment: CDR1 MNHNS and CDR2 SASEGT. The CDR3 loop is CASSKAWSQVNEKLFF. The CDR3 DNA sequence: TGTGCCAGCAGTAAGGCCTGGTCACAGGTTAATGAAAAACTGTTTTTT.

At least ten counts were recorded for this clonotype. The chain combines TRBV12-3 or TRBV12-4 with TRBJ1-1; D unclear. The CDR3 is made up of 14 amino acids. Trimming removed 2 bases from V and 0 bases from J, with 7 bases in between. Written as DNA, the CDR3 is TGTGCCAGCAGTTTATTCGGCATGAACACTGAAGCTTTCTTT. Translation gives CASSLFGMNTEAFF.

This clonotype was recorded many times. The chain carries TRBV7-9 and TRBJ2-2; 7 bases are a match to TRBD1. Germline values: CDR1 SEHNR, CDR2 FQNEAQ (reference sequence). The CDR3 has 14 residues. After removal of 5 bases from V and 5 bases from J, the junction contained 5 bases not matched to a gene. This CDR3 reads CASSPGQKTGELFF. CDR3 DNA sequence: TGTGCCAGCAGCCCGGGACAGAAGACCGGGGAGCTGTTTTTT. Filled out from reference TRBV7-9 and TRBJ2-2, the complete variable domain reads DTGVSQNPRHKITKRGQNVTFRCDPISEHNRLYWYRQTLGQGPEFLTYFQNEAQLEKSRLLSDRFSAERPKGSFSTLEIQRTEQGDSAMYLCASSPGQKTGELFFGEGSRLTVL.

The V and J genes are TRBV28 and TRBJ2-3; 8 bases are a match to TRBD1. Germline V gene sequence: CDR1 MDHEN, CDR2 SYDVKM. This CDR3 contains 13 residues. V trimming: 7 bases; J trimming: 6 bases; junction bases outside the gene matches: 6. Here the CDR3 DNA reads TGTGCCAGCAACGGACAGGGAATGGATACGCAGTATTTT. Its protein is CASNGQGMDTQYF.

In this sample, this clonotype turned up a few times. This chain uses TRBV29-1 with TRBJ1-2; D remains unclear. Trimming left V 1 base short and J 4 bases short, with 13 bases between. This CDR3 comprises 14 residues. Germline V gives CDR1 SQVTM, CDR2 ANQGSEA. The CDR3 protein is CSVEGPDEGYGYTF. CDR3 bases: TGCAGCGTTGAAGGCCCCGACGAGGGCTATGGCTACACCTTC.

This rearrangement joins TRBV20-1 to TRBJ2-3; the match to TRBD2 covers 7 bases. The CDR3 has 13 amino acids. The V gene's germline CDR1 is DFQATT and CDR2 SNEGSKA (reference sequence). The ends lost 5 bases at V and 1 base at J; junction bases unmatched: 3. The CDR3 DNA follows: TGCAGTGCTCGACGGGAGGGCACAGATACGCAGTATTTT. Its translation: CSARREGTDTQYF.

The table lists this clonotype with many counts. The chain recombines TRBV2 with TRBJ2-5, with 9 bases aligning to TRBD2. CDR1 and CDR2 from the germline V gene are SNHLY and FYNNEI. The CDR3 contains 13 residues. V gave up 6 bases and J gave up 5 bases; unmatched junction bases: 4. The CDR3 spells CASSGLAWETQYF. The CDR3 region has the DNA TGTGCCAGCAGCGGACTAGCGTGGGAGACCCAGTACTTC. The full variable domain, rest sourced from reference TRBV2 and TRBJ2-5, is EPEVTQTPSHQVTQMGQEVILRCVPISNHLYFYWYRQILGQKVEFLVSFYNNEISEKSEIFDDQFSVERPDGSNFTLKIRSTKLEDSAMYFCASSGLAWETQYFGPGTRLLVL.

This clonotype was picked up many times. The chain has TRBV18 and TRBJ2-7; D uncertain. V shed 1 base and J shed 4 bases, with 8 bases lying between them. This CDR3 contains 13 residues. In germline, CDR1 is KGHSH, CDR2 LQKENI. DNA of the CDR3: TGTGCCAGCTCACCACGGTTACATTACGAGCAGTACTTC. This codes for CASSPRLHYEQYF.

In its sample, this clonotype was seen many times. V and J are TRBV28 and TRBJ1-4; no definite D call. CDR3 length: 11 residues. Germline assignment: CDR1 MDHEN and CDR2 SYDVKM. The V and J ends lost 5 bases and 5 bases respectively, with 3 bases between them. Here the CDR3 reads CASSDNEKLFF. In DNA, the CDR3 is TGTGCCAGCAGTGACAATGAAAAACTGTTTTTT.

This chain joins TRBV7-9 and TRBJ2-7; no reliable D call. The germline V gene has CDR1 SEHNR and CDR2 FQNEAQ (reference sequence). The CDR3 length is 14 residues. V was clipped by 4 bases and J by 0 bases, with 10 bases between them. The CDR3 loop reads CASSYPQSSYEQYF. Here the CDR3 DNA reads TGTGCCAGCAGCTACCCACAGAGCTCCTACGAGCAGTACTTC.

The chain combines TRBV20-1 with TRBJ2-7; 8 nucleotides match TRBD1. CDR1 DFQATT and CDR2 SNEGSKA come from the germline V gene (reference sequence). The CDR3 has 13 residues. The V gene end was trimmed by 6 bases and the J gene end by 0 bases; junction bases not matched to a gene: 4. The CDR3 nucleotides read TGCAGTGCAAATGACAGGGGCTCCTACGAGCAGTACTTC. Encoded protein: CSANDRGSYEQYF.

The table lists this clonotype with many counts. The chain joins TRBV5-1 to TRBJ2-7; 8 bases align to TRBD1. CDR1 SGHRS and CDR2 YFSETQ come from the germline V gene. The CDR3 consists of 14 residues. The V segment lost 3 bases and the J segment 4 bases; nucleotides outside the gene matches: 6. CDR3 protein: CASSSTGTGYEQYF. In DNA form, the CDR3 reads TGCGCCAGCAGCTCCACCGGGACAGGTTACGAGCAGTACTTC. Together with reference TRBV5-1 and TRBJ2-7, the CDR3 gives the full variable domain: KAGVTQTPRYLIKTRGQQVTLSCSPISGHRSVSWYQQTPGQGLQFLFEYFSETQRNKGNFPGRFSGRQFSNSRSEMNVSTLELGDSALYLCASSSTGTGYEQYFGPGTRLTVT.

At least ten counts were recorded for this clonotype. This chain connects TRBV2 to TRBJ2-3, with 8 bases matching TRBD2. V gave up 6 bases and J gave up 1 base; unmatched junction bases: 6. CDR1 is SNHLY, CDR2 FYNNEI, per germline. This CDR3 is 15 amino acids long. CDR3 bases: TGTGCCAGCAGGGGAGGACTAGCCGGCACAGATACGCAGTATTTT. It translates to CASRGGLAGTDTQYF.